This passage covers 15 T cell receptor beta chains from one sample sequenced in a study of blood T cell repertoires in COVID-19. TCRdb's table, derived via immunoSEQ multiplex PCR, lists solely in-frame clones and lacks some. This sample has about 170,000 clones, with around 90% found just once. Input material: peripheral blood. The receptors shown here come from a man aged 18 to 30 with COVID-19, enrolled during active disease.

This chain uses TRBV2 with TRBJ2-1; TRBD1 aligns across 7 bases. Germline trimming cut 4 bases from V and 3 bases from J; bases unmatched to any gene: 0. There are 13 residues in the CDR3. CDR1 is SNHLY and CDR2 is FYNNEI in the germline V gene. CDR3 amino acids: CASSGQGYNEQFF. As DNA, the CDR3 is TGTGCCAGCAGTGGACAGGGCTACAATGAGCAGTTCTTC.

CDR3 sequence reads: CASSLAWQGINEQFF. CDR3 coding DNA: TGTGCCAGCAGCTTGGCCTGGCAGGGGATCAATGAGCAGTTCTTC. The J gene is TRBJ2-1, the V gene TRBV5-6, with D perhaps matching TRBD1 (6 bases). The CDR3 has 15 amino acids. Germline values: CDR1 SGHDT, CDR2 YYEEEE. Trimming stripped 0 bases from V and 6 bases from J, with 13 bases between.

This clone was seen once. As DNA, the CDR3 is TGTGCCAGCAGCTTAGCGGCTGAGCAGTTCTTC. Residues: CASSLAAEQFF. V is TRBV7-6 and J is TRBJ2-1; D gene uncertain. V was cut by 0 bases and J by 9 bases, with 3 bases left in between. The germline V gene encodes CDR1 SGHVS and CDR2 FNYEAQ. The length of the CDR3 is 11 residues.

The chain joins TRBV5-1 to TRBJ2-1; D not resolved. V was shortened by 6 bases and J by 4 bases, with 11 bases between the two germline ends. The CDR3 has 13 amino acids. Germline V CDR1 and CDR2: SGHRS, YFSETQ. CDR3 protein: CASMSLRYNEQFF. CDR3 DNA: TGCGCCAGCATGTCGCTGAGGTACAATGAGCAGTTCTTC.

The chain uses TRBV25-1 and TRBJ2-2, with 10 bases fitting TRBD1. Unmatched junction bases numbered 7, after V lost 5 bases and J lost 7 bases. Germline V gene sequence: CDR1 MGHDK, CDR2 SYGVNS. This CDR3 comprises 15 residues. The CDR3, as DNA: TGTGCCAGCAGTATACCGGGACAGGGGATCGGGGAGCTGTTTTTT. Protein: CASSIPGQGIGELFF.

The CDR3 nucleotides read TGTGCCAGCAGCTTGGCCCAGGGATCTGGAAACACCATATATTTT. This codes for CASSLAQGSGNTIYF. The chain links TRBV5-6 to TRBJ1-3, with D possibly matching TRBD1 (5 bases). The CDR3 is 15 amino acids. Germline-derived CDR1 and CDR2 are SGHDT and YYEEEE. Trimming took 0 bases from V and 1 from J, leaving 8 bases between them.

The CDR3 sequence is CASSSSAGSYEQYF. The CDR3 DNA reads as TGTGCCAGCAGCTCCAGTGCGGGTTCCTACGAGCAGTACTTC. V is TRBV7-2 and J is TRBJ2-7; perhaps TRBD2 as D (5 bases). The germline V and J ends were trimmed by 4 bases and 1 base, with 11 bases remaining between them. Looked up from germline, CDR1 is SGHTA and CDR2 is FQGNSA. The CDR3 has 14 amino acids. Full variable domain (rest looked up from reference TRBV7-2 and TRBJ2-7): GAGVSQSPSNKVTEKGKDVELRCDPISGHTALYWYRQSLGQGLEFLIYFQGNSAPDKSGLPSDRFSAERTGGSVSTLTIQRTQQEDSAVYLCASSSSAGSYEQYFGPGTRLTVT.

The J gene is TRBJ2-3, the V gene TRBV27; TRBD2 agrees at 12 bases. The V and J ends lost 3 bases and 2 bases, in that order; junction bases with no gene match: 3. The CDR3 runs 16 residues. Germline CDR1 reads MNHEY; CDR2 reads SMNVEV (reference sequence). CDR3 bases: TGTGCCAGCAGTTTCGGACTAGCGGGAATCACAGATACGCAGTATTTT. Its protein is CASSFGLAGITDTQYF.

The gene calls are TRBV7-2 and TRBJ2-1; 9 bases map to TRBD1. Trimming removed 6 bases from V and 2 bases from J; junction bases left unmatched: 5. This CDR3 has 15 amino acids. CDR1 and CDR2 from the germline V gene are SGHTA and FQGNSA. CDR3 sequence reads: CASRPGTGTYNEQFF. The CDR3 bases are TGTGCCAGCAGGCCAGGGACAGGGACCTACAATGAGCAGTTCTTC.

This chain connects TRBV2 to TRBJ2-1; D may be TRBD2 (5 bases). V was pared by 8 bases and J by 10 bases, with 24 bases between. CDR3 length: 15 residues. CDR1 SNHLY and CDR2 FYNNEI come from the germline V gene. CDR3 coding DNA: TGTGCCAGCCAGCACGAGCAGCGGCGCGCCGTGGAGCAGTTCTTC. Amino acid sequence: CASQHEQRRAVEQFF.

V is TRBV9 and J is TRBJ2-1; TRBD1 aligns across 7 bases. Germline CDR1 SGDLS, CDR2 YYNGEE. The length of the CDR3 is 14 residues. J gave up 6 bases and V 2 bases, and 5 bases lay outside the gene matches. CDR3 region: CASSVTGHSNEQFF. The CDR3 DNA is TGTGCCAGCAGCGTGACAGGGCATAGCAATGAGCAGTTCTTC. Together with reference TRBV9 and TRBJ2-1, the CDR3 gives the full variable domain: DSGVTQTPKHLITATGQRVTLRCSPRSGDLSVYWYQQSLDQGLQFLIQYYNGEERAKGNILERFSAQQFPDLHSELNLSSLELGDSALYFCASSVTGHSNEQFFGPGTRLTVL.

The chain combines TRBV24-1 with TRBJ2-7; the D gene is possibly TRBD1 (5 bases). The germline gives CDR1 KGHDR, CDR2 SFDVKD. This CDR3 spans 14 amino acids. Between the trimmed V and J ends, which lost 9 bases and 2 bases, there was a span of 16 bases. CDR3 protein: CATATGFPPYEQYF. The CDR3, as DNA: TGTGCCACCGCCACAGGTTTTCCCCCCTACGAGCAGTACTTC.

The J gene is TRBJ2-2, the V gene TRBV5-1, with TRBD2 identical over 9 bases. CDR3 length: 15 residues. V dropped 7 bases and J dropped 5; count of bases not matched to a gene: 9. Germline CDR1 and CDR2: SGHRS and YFSETQ. Here the CDR3 reads CASGEGLAGTGELFF. CDR3 in DNA: TGCGCCAGCGGGGAAGGGCTAGCGGGGACCGGGGAGCTGTTTTTT. Combining the CDR3 with reference TRBV5-1 and TRBJ2-2 gives the whole variable domain KAGVTQTPRYLIKTRGQQVTLSCSPISGHRSVSWYQQTPGQGLQFLFEYFSETQRNKGNFPGRFSGRQFSNSRSEMNVSTLELGDSALYLCASGEGLAGTGELFFGEGSRLTVL.

This chain joins TRBV21-1 and TRBJ2-7; the table assigns TRBD1, which was not confirmed against the DNA. TRBV21-1 is labeled a pseudogene. This CDR3 has 14 amino acids. The CDR3 protein is CASSKALPDYEQYF. The CDR3 coding sequence is TGTGCCAGCAGCAAAGCGCTGCCAGACTACGAGCAGTACTTC.

This clone was observed a handful of times. The chain carries TRBV19 and TRBJ2-7; 9 bases agree with TRBD1. From germline, CDR1 is LNHDA and CDR2 SQIVND (reference sequence). Losses at the gene ends were 6 bases for V and 6 bases for J; bases not matched to a gene: 12. CDR3 size: 15 residues. CDR3 in amino acids: CASSSYGQGKGEQYF. CDR3 bases: TGTGCCAGTAGCTCCTACGGACAGGGGAAAGGCGAGCAGTACTTC.